These T cell receptor beta chains were read from a single sample in a study of cytomegalovirus exposure and HLA in healthy donors. Profiling relied on immunoSEQ multiplex PCR, and the TCRdb table lists in-frame clones only, not all of them. The sample lists some 150,000 clones; around 80% were seen once. Material: PBMCs. Receptors were obtained from a man aged 45-65 years in good health and CMV-seronegative. Both conserved end residues are part of each CDR3. D genes are given only for firm matches. The listing skips clone size in some rows; elsewhere it reads once, few, many or a size class.

clone size	V gene	D gene	J gene	CDR3 protein	CDR3 DNA
-	TRBV27	-	TRBJ1-1	CASSSRGDGNTEAFF	TGTGCCAGCAGTTCGCGGGGAGACGGGAACACTGAAGCTTTCTTT
-	TRBV5-1	TRBD2	TRBJ2-7	CASRPTLAGGEEQYF	TGCGCCAGCAGACCCACTCTAGCGGGAGGGGAAGAGCAGTACTTC
-	TRBV10-3	-	TRBJ1-2	CAISERDNYGYTF	TGTGCCATCAGTGAGCGGGATAACTATGGCTACACCTTC
once	TRBV6-5	-	TRBJ1-2	CASSTFTGGYTF	TGTGCCAGCAGTACATTCACGGGGGGCTACACCTTC
-	TRBV27	TRBD2	TRBJ2-3	CASNGLATDTQYF	TGTGCCAGCAACGGACTAGCCACAGATACGCAGTATTTT
-	TRBV7-6	TRBD1	TRBJ2-7	CASSYDRAFHEQYF	TGTGCCAGCAGCTATGACAGGGCCTTCCACGAGCAGTACTTC
-	TRBV6-4	-	TRBJ2-1	CASSRDSTSYNEQFF	TGTGCCAGCAGCCGGGACTCGACCTCCTACAATGAGCAGTTCTTC
once	TRBV7-8	-	TRBJ2-5	CASSLGTAQETQYF	TGTGCCAGCAGCTTGGGTACAGCCCAAGAGACCCAGTACTTC
-	TRBV7-9	TRBD1	TRBJ1-2	CASSTRQGELPGYTF	TGTGCCAGCAGCACACGACAGGGCGAACTTCCCGGCTACACCTTC
-	TRBV4-2	TRBD2	TRBJ2-1	CASSQGAGGRNEQFF	TGTGCCAGCAGCCAAGGAGCGGGAGGAAGAAATGAGCAGTTCTTC
-	TRBV28	TRBD1	TRBJ1-4	CASSRVRGLEKLFF	TGTGCCAGCAGTCGTGTCAGGGGGCTTGAAAAACTGTTTTTT
-	TRBV12-5	-	TRBJ1-5	CASGFDQPQHF	TGTGCTAGTGGGTTCGATCAGCCCCAGCATTTT
-	TRBV2	TRBD1	TRBJ1-2	CASSLGQEEGYTF	TGTGCCAGCAGTTTGGGACAGGAGGAAGGCTACACCTTC
-	TRBV6-6	-	TRBJ2-5	CASSYFPRDGQETQYF	TGTGCCAGCAGTTACTTCCCCCGGGATGGACAAGAGACCCAGTACTTC
-	TRBV7-2	-	TRBJ2-3	CASSLQSGLNTDTQYF	TGTGCCAGCAGCTTACAGAGCGGGCTCAACACAGATACGCAGTATTTT
once	TRBV19	TRBD1	TRBJ1-2	CASSPRTGRYGYTF	TGTGCCAGTAGTCCCAGGACAGGGCGCTATGGCTACACCTTC
-	TRBV5-1	-	TRBJ1-1	CASSPRAGTNTEAFF	TGCGCCAGCAGCCCGAGGGCAGGCACTAACACTGAAGCTTTCTTT
-	TRBV12-1	-	TRBJ1-1	CASSPESGGNTEAFF	TGTGCCAGCAGCCCGGAATCAGGGGGAAACACTGAAGCTTTCTTT
-	TRBV5-1	-	TRBJ1-1	CASSLRDAAEAFF	TGCGCCAGCAGCTTGCGGGATGCCGCTGAAGCTTTCTTT
-	TRBV27	TRBD1	TRBJ1-4	CASSSPGQGHEKLFF	TGTGCCAGCAGTTCACCGGGACAGGGCCATGAAAAACTGTTTTTT
-	TRBV7-3	TRBD2	TRBJ2-2	CASSSSGVAGELFF	TGTGCCAGCAGCTCTAGCGGGGTCGCCGGGGAGCTGTTTTTT
-	TRBV16	TRBD1	TRBJ1-2	CASSQAPGQGQGGGYTF	TGTGCCAGCAGCCAAGCTCCGGGACAGGGCCAAGGTGGTGGCTACACCTTC
-	TRBV14	TRBD2	TRBJ2-1	CASSQDRIKTSATYNEQFF	TGTGCCAGCAGCCAAGATAGAATAAAGACTAGCGCGACCTACAATGAGCAGTTCTTC
-	TRBV2	-	TRBJ2-1	CASIVGRGKGQFF	TGTGCCAGCATTGTAGGACGGGGAAAAGGGCAGTTCTTC
-	TRBV7-3	-	TRBJ1-3	CASSLIGRSSGNTIYF	TGTGCCAGCAGCTTAATAGGGAGGAGCTCTGGAAACACCATATATTTT
few	TRBV19	-	TRBJ1-3	CASSIPGGISGNTIYF	TGTGCCAGTAGTATCCCCGGGGGTATCTCTGGAAACACCATATATTTT
-	TRBV7-6	-	TRBJ1-4	CASSSLSGDEKLFF	TGTGCCAGCAGCTCCCTCTCAGGGGACGAAAAACTGTTTTTT
-	TRBV14	TRBD1	TRBJ2-6	CASSQWTGRSGANVLTF	TGTGCCAGCAGCCAGTGGACAGGCCGCTCTGGGGCCAACGTCCTGACTTTC
-	TRBV7-3	TRBD1	TRBJ2-5	CASSLDREETQYF	TGTGCCAGCAGCCTAGACAGGGAAGAGACCCAGTACTTC
-	TRBV29-1	-	TRBJ2-1	CSVPGNGPYAEQFF	TGCAGCGTTCCCGGGAATGGCCCGTACGCTGAGCAGTTCTTC
-	TRBV10-1	TRBD2	TRBJ2-1	CASSDFSGSYNEQFF	TGCGCCAGCAGTGACTTTAGCGGGAGCTACAATGAGCAGTTCTTC
-	TRBV18	TRBD1	TRBJ1-4	CASSGQVREKLFF	TGTGCCAGCTCAGGACAGGTTCGCGAAAAACTGTTTTTT
-	TRBV11-3	-	TRBJ2-2	CASSLVADGGGELFF	TGTGCCAGCAGCTTAGTGGCAGACGGGGGCGGGGAGCTGTTTTTT
-	TRBV28	TRBD1	TRBJ2-7	CASSLPGQENEQYF	TGTGCCAGCAGCCTACCGGGACAGGAAAACGAGCAGTACTTC
-	TRBV5-6	-	TRBJ1-2	CASSLGDRGGGYGYTF	TGTGCCAGCAGCTTGGGGGACCGAGGGGGTGGCTATGGCTACACCTTC
-	TRBV18	-	TRBJ1-5	CASSPTTTNQPQHF	TGTGCCAGCTCACCCACCACTACAAATCAGCCCCAGCATTTT
-	TRBV7-8	-	TRBJ2-3	CASGRLDTDTQYF	TGTGCCAGCGGGCGATTGGACACAGATACGCAGTATTTT
-	TRBV12-2	-	TRBJ1-2	CASRPDRLNYGYTF	TGTGCAAGTCGCCCGGACAGACTTAACTATGGCTACACCTTC
-	TRBV7-2	-	TRBJ2-5	CASSLDGGPGETQYF	TGTGCCAGCAGCTTAGACGGCGGCCCGGGAGAGACCCAGTACTTC
-	TRBV30	-	TRBJ2-2	CAWTLATDGELFF	TGTGCCTGGACCCTCGCGACAGACGGGGAGCTGTTTTTT
-	TRBV11-3	TRBD1	TRBJ2-7	CASSLGQGWLYEQYF	TGTGCCAGCAGCCTGGGACAGGGTTGGCTCTACGAGCAGTACTTC
once	TRBV12-5	TRBD2	TRBJ2-3	CASGSPSGGRGTDTQYF	TGTGCTAGTGGTTCACCTAGCGGGGGGCGCGGCACAGATACGCAGTATTTT
-	TRBV6-6	-	TRBJ1-1	CASRDDRGPRTTEAFF	TGTGCCAGCAGGGACGACAGAGGCCCCCGAACGACTGAAGCTTTCTTT
-	TRBV28	-	TRBJ1-5	CASSKRSTETQPQHF	TGTGCCAGCAGTAAAAGATCGACAGAAACTCAGCCCCAGCATTTT
-	TRBV18	-	TRBJ2-3	CASSPVQGSADTQYF	TGTGCCAGCTCACCGGTTCAGGGATCGGCAGATACGCAGTATTTT
few	TRBV5-4	TRBD1	TRBJ1-1	CASSARGQMNTEAFF	TGTGCCAGCAGCGCGCGGGGACAGATGAACACTGAAGCTTTCTTT
-	TRBV7-2	-	TRBJ2-5	CASSLGDSRETQYF	TGTGCCAGCAGCTTAGGTGACAGCCGCGAGACCCAGTACTTC
-	TRBV18	TRBD1	TRBJ2-1	CASSPVGTGYNEQFF	TGTGCCAGCTCACCAGTAGGGACAGGTTACAATGAGCAGTTCTTC
-	TRBV5-1	TRBD1	TRBJ2-1	CASSPTGTGGYNEQFF	TGCGCCAGCAGCCCCACCGGGACAGGGGGGTACAATGAGCAGTTCTTC
-	TRBV7-2	TRBD2	TRBJ2-7	CASSLRTSGTYEQYF	TGTGCCAGCAGCTTACGGACTAGCGGGACCTACGAGCAGTACTTC
-	TRBV28	TRBD1	TRBJ2-3	CASSLSGQGDSDTQYF	TGTGCCAGCAGTCTTTCGGGACAGGGGGATTCAGATACGCAGTATTTT
-	TRBV7-3	-	TRBJ2-7	CASSLTSGAYEQYF	TGTGCCAGCAGCTTAACCTCGGGGGCCTACGAGCAGTACTTC
-	TRBV5-1	-	TRBJ2-2	CASSLGNAGPGELFF	TGCGCCAGCAGCTTGGGTAATGCAGGGCCCGGGGAGCTGTTTTTT
-	TRBV4-2	-	TRBJ1-2	CASSQVDQGSLAF	TGTGCCAGCAGCCAAGTCGATCAGGGCTCCCTCGCCTTC
few	TRBV4-1	TRBD1	TRBJ2-2	CASSQSDRVNTGELFF	TGCGCCAGCAGCCAATCGGACAGGGTTAACACCGGGGAGCTGTTTTTT
-	TRBV27	-	TRBJ2-4	CASSLYGEGKNIQYF	TGTGCCAGCAGTTTATACGGAGAAGGCAAAAACATTCAGTACTTC
-	TRBV4-2	TRBD2	TRBJ2-1	CASSQDLELVGRVYNEQFF	TGTGCCAGCAGCCAAGATCTGGAACTAGTGGGGAGGGTCTATAATGAGCAGTTCTTC